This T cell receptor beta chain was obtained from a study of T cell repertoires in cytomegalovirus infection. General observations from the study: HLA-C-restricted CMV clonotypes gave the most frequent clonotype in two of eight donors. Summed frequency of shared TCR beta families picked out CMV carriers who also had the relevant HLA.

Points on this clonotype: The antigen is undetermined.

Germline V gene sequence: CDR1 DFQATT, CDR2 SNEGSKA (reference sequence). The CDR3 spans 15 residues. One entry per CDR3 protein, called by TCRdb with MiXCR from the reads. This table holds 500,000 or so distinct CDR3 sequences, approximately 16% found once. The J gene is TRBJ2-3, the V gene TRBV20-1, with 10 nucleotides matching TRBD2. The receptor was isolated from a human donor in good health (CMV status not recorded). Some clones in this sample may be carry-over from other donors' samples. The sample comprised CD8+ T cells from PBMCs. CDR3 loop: CRALNLAGGGDTQYF. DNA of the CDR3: TGCAGGGCCCTGAATTTAGCGGGGGGCGGGGATACGCAGTATTTT.